Each of the 27 T cell receptor beta chains below was sequenced from the same sample in a study of shared clonotypes between healthy human individuals. Profiling relied on immunoSEQ multiplex PCR, and the TCRdb table lists in-frame clones only, not all of them. The table has 2 million to 3 million clones, under 95% seen once. The sample consisted of naive CD4+ T cells from PBMCs. Documented subset: CD45RA+ positively selected. The receptors were sampled from a man between 18 and 35 years old in good health. Some clones in this sample may be carry-over from other donors' samples.

J is TRBJ1-2 and V is TRBV2, with no clear D. The V gene's germline CDR1 is SNHLY and CDR2 FYNNEI. The length of the CDR3 is 15 residues. Trimming cost V 5 bases and J 2 bases, with 15 bases left between them. CDR3 sequence: CASSIQARTNYGYTF. Written as DNA, the CDR3 is TGTGCCAGCAGTATACAAGCCCGGACGAACTATGGCTACACCTTC.

This clone showed up just once. This sequence joins TRBV15 and TRBJ2-3, with TRBD2 identical over 8 bases. Germline trimming cut 1 base from V and 2 bases from J; bases unmatched to any gene: 14. The germline gives CDR1 LNHNV, CDR2 YYDKDF (reference sequence). The CDR3 runs to 19 residues. The CDR3, as DNA: TGTGCCACCAGCAGAGGATTTAGGGGAACTAGCGGTTTCACAGATACGCAGTATTTT. Translating gives CATSRGFRGTSGFTDTQYF.

This chain connects TRBV5-1 to TRBJ2-7, with 10 bases that match TRBD2. The CDR3 is made up of 18 amino acids. V shed 0 bases, J shed 1 base, and the junction held 10 bases outside the gene matches. Germline lookup yields CDR1 SGHRS and CDR2 YFSETQ. The CDR3 DNA is TGCGCCAGCAGCTTGGCTTCTAGCGGGAGCCCTCGGTCCTACGAGCAGTACTTC. Translation: CASSLASSGSPRSYEQYF.

The rearrangement links TRBV15 to TRBJ2-3; the D is unclear. V was cut by 0 bases and J by 2 bases, with 12 bases left in between. The CDR3 runs to 16 residues. Germline CDR1 LNHNV, CDR2 YYDKDF (reference sequence). The CDR3, as DNA: TGTGCCACCAGCAGAGAGCGGACGCTAGTCACAGATACGCAGTATTTT. It translates to CATSRERTLVTDTQYF.

The V and J genes are TRBV7-2 and TRBJ2-2; the D call may be TRBD1 or TRBD2 (6 bases each). In germline, CDR1 is SGHTA, CDR2 FQGNSA. The CDR3 is 16 amino acids. With 1 base removed from V and 7 bases from J, the gap between germline ends came to 16 bases. Written as DNA, the CDR3 is TGTGCCAGCAGCTTAGTTTGGGGGGCAAAGAGCGGGGAGCTGTTTTTT. As protein: CASSLVWGAKSGELFF.

The J gene is TRBJ1-1, the V gene TRBV28; no reliable D call. With 6 bases removed from V and 1 base from J, the gap between germline ends came to 9 bases. CDR1 MDHEN and CDR2 SYDVKM come from the germline V gene. The CDR3 extends over 13 amino acids. This chain's CDR3 is CASREAGNTEAFF. DNA for the CDR3: TGTGCCAGCAGGGAAGCGGGGAACACTGAAGCTTTCTTT.

The chain couples TRBV29-1 to TRBJ1-2; 7 bases are a match to TRBD1. Unmatched junction bases numbered 11, after V lost 3 bases and J lost 4 bases. The CDR3 covers 15 residues. The germline gives CDR1 SQVTM, CDR2 ANQGSEA. CDR3 amino acids: CSVEKTGAGSYGYTF. CDR3 in DNA: TGCAGCGTTGAGAAAACAGGGGCTGGGAGCTATGGCTACACCTTC.

The chain uses TRBV5-1 and TRBJ2-5; 7 nucleotides agree with TRBD2. The CDR3 length is 13 residues. The V gene's germline CDR1 is SGHRS and CDR2 YFSETQ. The V gene end was trimmed by 7 bases and the J gene end by 5 bases; junction bases not matched to a gene: 8. In nucleotides, the CDR3 is TGCGCCAGCGCAAACGGGGAGGGGGAGACCCAGTACTTC. Translation gives CASANGEGETQYF.

The V call is TRBV7-9, the J call TRBJ1-4, with TRBD1 matching 9 bases. The CDR3 length is 12 residues. Germline trimming cut 5 bases from V and 10 bases from J; bases unmatched to any gene: 2. The germline V gene encodes CDR1 SEHNR and CDR2 FQNEAQ (reference sequence). The CDR3 region has the DNA TGTGCCAGCAGCATGGGACAGGGAAAACTGTTTTTT. Translation gives CASSMGQGKLFF. The entire variable domain, with the rest obtained from reference TRBV7-9 and TRBJ1-4, is as follows: DTGVSQNPRHKITKRGQNVTFRCDPISEHNRLYWYRQTLGQGPEFLTYFQNEAQLEKSRLLSDRFSAERPKGSFSTLEIQRTEQGDSAMYLCASSMGQGKLFFGSGTQLSVL.

Comments on this clone: An end of the junction does not agree with germline; a read error may underlie this. This chain uses TRBV30 with TRBJ1-6; D gene ambiguous. The V gene's germline CDR1 is GTSNPN and CDR2 SVGIG (reference sequence). The CDR3 totals 11 residues. DNA of the CDR3: TGTGCCCGGAGTGCCGATTCACCCCTCCACTTT. It is translated as CARSADSPLHF.

The chain uses TRBV6-1 and TRBJ1-4, with a tentative D call TRBD1 (5 bases). Trimming pared 8 bases from V and 8 bases from J, leaving 15 bases between. This CDR3 is 13 amino acids long. Germline-derived CDR1 and CDR2 are MNHNS and SASEGT. In nucleotides, the CDR3 is TGTGCCAGCCGGCAGGGCGGGAGGGAAAAACTGTTTTTT. Translated: CASRQGGREKLFF.

The chain couples TRBV18 to TRBJ1-2; no firm D call. CDR3 length: 13 amino acids. Germline CDR1 and CDR2: KGHSH and LQKENI. V shed 3 bases and J shed 0 bases, with 5 bases lying between them. The CDR3 region has the DNA TGTGCCAGCTCACCGACACCTAACTATGGCTACACCTTC. It specifies CASSPTPNYGYTF. Based on the CDR3 plus reference TRBV18 and TRBJ1-2, the full variable domain is NAGVMQNPRHLVRRRGQEARLRCSPMKGHSHVYWYRQLPEEGLKFMVYLQKENIIDESGMPKERFSAEFPKEGPSILRIQQVVRGDSAAYFCASSPTPNYGYTFGSGTRLTVV.

A single count supports this clone. This sequence joins TRBV19 and TRBJ2-3, with D possibly matching TRBD1 (5 bases). This CDR3 has 14 residues. The ends were cut back, 4 bases at V and 6 bases at J, with 14 bases in the middle. Germline V gene sequence: CDR1 LNHDA, CDR2 SQIVND (reference sequence). CDR3 region: CASSNGRVSDTQYF. In DNA form, the CDR3 reads TGTGCCAGTAGTAACGGCAGGGTAAGCGATACGCAGTATTTT. Full variable domain (missing parts from reference TRBV19 and TRBJ2-3): DGGITQSPKYLFRKEGQNVTLSCEQNLNHDAMYWYRQDPGQGLRLIYYSQIVNDFQKGDIAEGYSVSREKKESFPLTVTSAQKNPTAFYLCASSNGRVSDTQYFGPGTRLTVL.

This clone has a single count. The chain carries TRBV7-2 and TRBJ2-7; possibly TRBD1 for D (6 bases). Germline V gene lookup returns CDR1 SGHTA and CDR2 FQGNSA. The CDR3 totals 15 residues. With 1 base removed from V and 3 bases from J, the gap between germline ends came to 13 bases. CDR3 loop: CASSLGGGVRYEQYF. The CDR3 DNA is TGTGCCAGCAGCTTAGGTGGGGGCGTTCGCTACGAGCAGTACTTC.

The rearrangement links TRBV5-6 to TRBJ1-3; tentatively, D is TRBD1 (5 bases). V lost 0 bases and J 1 base, leaving 20 bases between the germline ends. CDR3 length equals 19 residues. CDR1 and CDR2 (germline): SGHDT, YYEEEE. The CDR3 DNA sequence: TGTGCCAGCAGCTTGGGGGGCCGGACGGCTCCATCTTCTGGAAACACCATATATTTT. This translates into CASSLGGRTAPSSGNTIYF.

For this clone: The same CDR3 can be traced to other DNA sequences in this sample. This chain links TRBV7-2 with TRBJ2-1; 13 positions match TRBD2. The V gene end was trimmed by 4 bases and the J gene end by 4 bases; junction bases not matched to a gene: 1. The CDR3 loop spans 15 amino acids. The germline CDR1 and CDR2 sequences are SGHTA and FQGNSA. CDR3 coding DNA: TGTGCCAGCAGCTCGACTAGCGGGGGGTACAATGAGCAGTTCTTC. As protein: CASSSTSGGYNEQFF.

The chain links TRBV5-1 to TRBJ2-7; TRBD2 agrees at 12 bases. CDR3 size: 16 residues. CDR1 SGHRS and CDR2 YFSETQ come from the germline V gene. Unmatched junction bases numbered 11, after V lost 4 bases and J lost 6 bases. The CDR3 bases are TGCGCCAGCAGCCTCCAGACTAGCGGGAGTCTTCGCGAGCAGTACTTC. It encodes CASSLQTSGSLREQYF. The whole variable domain, remainder taken from reference TRBV5-1 and TRBJ2-7, is KAGVTQTPRYLIKTRGQQVTLSCSPISGHRSVSWYQQTPGQGLQFLFEYFSETQRNKGNFPGRFSGRQFSNSRSEMNVSTLELGDSALYLCASSLQTSGSLREQYFGPGTRLTVT.

CDR3 sequence: CASSEVDYTDTQYF. CDR3 DNA sequence: TGTGCCAGCAGTGAAGTGGACTACACAGATACGCAGTATTTT. V is TRBV6-1 and J is TRBJ2-3; maybe TRBD2 (6 bases). V was pared by 1 base and J by 2 bases, with 7 bases between. The CDR3 covers 14 residues. Germline V gene lookup returns CDR1 MNHNS and CDR2 SASEGT.

The J gene is TRBJ1-6, the V gene TRBV28; no firm D call. From germline, CDR1 is MDHEN and CDR2 SYDVKM. This CDR3 region has 12 residues. The V and J ends lost 4 bases and 12 bases respectively, with 10 bases between them. The CDR3: CASSSTALPLHF. DNA for the CDR3: TGTGCCAGCAGTTCGACCGCGCTACCCCTCCACTTT.

The chain has TRBV6-5 and TRBJ2-7; D may be TRBD2 (6 bases). Germline V gene sequence: CDR1 MNHEY, CDR2 SVGAGI. This CDR3 is built from 15 residues. V lost 1 base and J 3 bases, leaving 13 bases between the germline ends. DNA for the CDR3: TGTGCCAGCAGTTACTTGGGGGGAGCTGTCTACGAGCAGTACTTC. Translating it yields CASSYLGGAVYEQYF.

The chain couples TRBV7-2 to TRBJ2-3; 12 bases map to TRBD2. Germline loops: CDR1 SGHTA, CDR2 FQGNSA. Germline trimming cut 2 bases from V and 4 bases from J; bases unmatched to any gene: 7. The CDR3 loop spans 17 amino acids. The CDR3 DNA reads as TGTGCCAGCAGCTTATGGGCTAGCGGGAGGGCCGCAGATACGCAGTATTTT. Residues: CASSLWASGRAADTQYF.

The CDR3 protein is CASSLVGVASGFPGELFF. The CDR3 coding sequence is TGTGCCAGCAGCTTAGTTGGCGTTGCTAGCGGATTTCCCGGGGAGCTGTTTTTT. This rearrangement joins TRBV7-3 to TRBJ2-2, with 7 bases that match TRBD2. Trimming removed 2 bases from V and 6 bases from J; junction bases left unmatched: 15. This CDR3 is 18 amino acids long. The germline V gene encodes CDR1 SGHTA and CDR2 FQGTGA.

J is TRBJ1-1 and V is TRBV11-3, with D unclear. Germline V gives CDR1 SGHNT, CDR2 YENEEA. Trimming took off 3 bases at V and 3 bases at J, with 11 bases between the two ends. The length of the CDR3 is 14 residues. DNA for the CDR3: TGTGCCAGCAGCTTCGGAGGCCAGTACACTGAAGCTTTCTTT. This translates into CASSFGGQYTEAFF.

The V call is TRBV6-6, the J call TRBJ2-1, with 8 bases lining up with TRBD2. V was clipped by 6 bases and J by 7 bases; unmatched bases: 8. Germline V CDR1 and CDR2: MNHNY, SVGAGI (reference sequence). The CDR3 covers 14 residues. This CDR3 is CASRSGSSTNEQFF. In DNA, the CDR3 is TGTGCCAGCAGAAGCGGGAGTAGTACGAATGAGCAGTTCTTC.

The chain uses TRBV18 and TRBJ1-5, with unresolved D. CDR1 and CDR2 (germline): KGHSH, LQKENI. The CDR3 spans 15 residues. V dropped 6 bases and J dropped 5 bases, with 17 bases sitting between them. The CDR3 nucleotides read TGTGCCAGCTCGTCGGACCCGCCACCTTATCAGCCCCAGCATTTT. This codes for CASSSDPPPYQPQHF. The full variable domain, with the rest looked up from reference TRBV18 and TRBJ1-5, is NAGVMQNPRHLVRRRGQEARLRCSPMKGHSHVYWYRQLPEEGLKFMVYLQKENIIDESGMPKERFSAEFPKEGPSILRIQQVVRGDSAAYFCASSSDPPPYQPQHFGDGTRLSIL.

The V and J genes are TRBV4-3 and TRBJ2-5, with no clear D. V shed 0 bases and J shed 2 bases, with 10 bases lying between them. Germline-derived CDR1 and CDR2 are LGHNA and YSLEER. This CDR3 is 15 amino acids long. The CDR3 loop reads CASSQDLTNQETQYF. CDR3 DNA sequence: TGCGCCAGCAGCCAAGATCTAACTAATCAAGAGACCCAGTACTTC.

This clone was detected only a few times. This sample includes further DNA sequences coding for the same CDR3. This chain links TRBV20-1 with TRBJ2-1; D unresolved. The CDR3 consists of 11 residues. The V gene's germline CDR1 is DFQATT and CDR2 SNEGSKA (reference sequence). Trimming took off 3 bases at V and 6 bases at J, with 6 bases between the two ends. CDR3 nucleotides: TGCAGTGCTAGGAAGACCAATGAGCAGTTCTTC. This codes for CSARKTNEQFF.